Sequencing of this T cell receptor beta chain was carried out in a study of T-cell memory formation after mild COVID-19. This clonotype appeared many times. The antigen is not known. Study-wide results and limits: CD8+ contracting clones occupied EMRA, while CD4+ ones occupied mainly CM and EM. Clonal second-wave expansions that peaked on day 37 had unconfirmed SARS-CoV-2 specificity. Contracting clones, day 15 to 85, had balanced CD4/CD8, and later expanders favored CD4+.

Germline V gene sequence: CDR1 SGHRS, CDR2 YFSETQ. Deletions cut 0 bases from V and 3 bases from J, with 10 bases between. The CDR3 is 15 residues long. TCRdb redid the calling of the 5' RACE reads with MiXCR, one entry per CDR3 protein. In the table there are roughly 160,000 distinct CDR3 sequences, around 10% of which are singletons. The sequence derives from a man aged 18 to 30 who had mild COVID-19 (a few samples of this study predate the infection). Cell type and time point are not known. Sequencing was carried out using PBMCs or a T cell subset sorted from them (not recorded which). This chain links TRBV5-1 with TRBJ2-1; maybe TRBD2 (5 bases). DNA of the CDR3: TGCGCCAGCAGCTTGGCGGGCGGGTACTACAATGAGCAGTTCTTC. Translation gives CASSLAGGYYNEQFF.